This note documents a single T cell receptor beta chain sequence. The target of this receptor is not known. No base-level quality is on record; no much larger clone is a single base apart. Trimming takes 2 bases off V and 13 bases off J; junction bases not matched to a gene: 14. There are 15 amino acids in the CDR3, from cysteine to phenylalanine inclusive. The kept DNA is CDR3 alone, 45 bases in frame from the first base. This specimen comes from a study of immune characterization of retroperitoneal liposarcoma (dated by TCRdb to between 2018 and 2021). The receptor library was made with PCR. The data were produced on a NextSeq 500. TCRdb passed the public sequencing reads through fastp at Q25 and MiXCR, retaining productive beta sequences. Rows merge per CDR3 protein into single entries with the most common DNA and genes. The sample has around 10,000 distinct CDR3 sequences on record, 28% of them singletons. Less than 9% of the sample goes to the ten largest clones.

The sequence links TRBV7-1 to TRBJ2-1, and 7 junctional nucleotides match TRBD1. TRBV7-1 is reported as an ORF; its role is uncertain. The sample consisted of tumor tissue. The TCR originated in a male donor with retroperitoneal liposarcoma. The DNA reads TGTGCCAGCAGCTCACCGGGACAGAGAGTGCAGACCCAGTTCTTC. This sequence encodes CASSSPGQRVQTQFF.